Listed below are T cell receptor beta chains from one sample, sequenced in a study of blood T cell repertoires in COVID-19. TCRdb keeps only in-frame clones here, not all; method: immunoSEQ multiplex PCR. Here the sample spans approximately 170,000 clones, roughly four fifths being singletons. The material sequenced was PBMCs or T cells enriched from blood (not recorded which). The receptors here all came from a man between 45 and 60 years old who had recovered from COVID-19. CDR3s leave out the opening cysteine and the closing phenylalanine or tryptophan. The order of the fields is V gene, CDR3 protein.

>TRBV7-9
ASSDGTSGGLMF
>TRBV28
ASSSNYGYT
>TRBV15
ATKEDRAYNEQF
>TRBV19
ASSMDGGPSYEQY
>TRBV28
ASSPGGRPRNIQY
>TRBV6-5
ASNGTTDLSYEQY
>TRBV10-2
ASSDPSPHTTGSYQPQH
>TRBV7-8
ASSPRVADQETQY
>TRBV9
ASSVERSGGPSNEQF
>TRBV7-9
ASSLGLADYNEQF
>TRBV5-1
ASSPGGGYEKLF
>TRBV9
ASSLGGGNQPQH
>TRBV5-1
ASSLSWGPNYGYT
>TRBV5-4
ASSRGLAGGRYEQY
>TRBV9
ASSGQLGDGWGYT
>TRBV21-1
ASRTLTGGATFNEQF
>TRBV19
ASSSQGQGAGDEQF
>TRBV4-1
ASSQASDSTEAF
>TRBV7-9
ASSLDSSWKLF
>TRBV3-1/TRBV3-2
ASSQRGRSTQY
>TRBV5-8
ASSWTGSNYGYT
>TRBV28
ASRALAGKNEQF
>TRBV25-1
ASSEAWRGSDTQY
>TRBV5-1
ASRQQGIGGEKLF
>TRBV6-5
ASSIRGLEKLF
>TRBV19
ASSWAGGYEKLF
>TRBV12-5
ASATGVLYGYT
>TRBV6-1
ASSEARHYGYT
>TRBV2
ASGYRNSGNTIY
>TRBV5-5
ASSLEEWARETQY
>TRBV13
ASSSKAGGETQY
>TRBV10-3
AISMGQGGEKLF
>TRBV6-2/TRBV6-3
ASSPSARGLAGGQYQETQY